These 21 T cell receptor beta chains came from one sample sequenced in a study of shared clonotypes between healthy human individuals. Clones were read by immunoSEQ multiplex PCR, and TCRdb kept only the in-frame ones, dropping some. This sample has about 330,000 clones, with around 74% found just once. Sequencing used memory CD4+ T cells sorted from blood. Subset described: CD45RA-negative fraction. Receptors were obtained from a young man in good health.

This clone was seen repeatedly, ten times or more. In the same sample, other DNA sequences code for this CDR3. The chain links TRBV13 to TRBJ2-7, with no clear D. This CDR3 is 12 amino acids long. Germline CDR1 reads PRHDT; CDR2 reads FYEKMQ (reference sequence). Trimming took off 5 bases at V and 0 bases at J, with 5 bases between the two ends. The CDR3 sequence: CASSLSSYEQYF. The CDR3 nucleotides read TGTGCCAGCAGCCTGAGCTCCTACGAGCAGTACTTC.

V is TRBV29-1 and J is TRBJ2-7; D uncertain. There are 12 residues in the CDR3. CDR1 and CDR2 from the germline V gene are SQVTM and ANQGSEA. The V gene lost 7 bases and the J gene lost 6 bases, with 16 bases spanning the gap. The chain's CDR3 is CSGGLLGSEQYF. CDR3 nucleotide sequence: TGCAGCGGGGGTCTTTTGGGCTCCGAGCAGTACTTC.

This clone was recorded only once. The J gene is TRBJ2-1, the V gene TRBV6-4; 8 nucleotides line up with TRBD1. Trimming at V came to 6 bases and at J to 8 bases, leaving 12 bases not matched to a gene. This CDR3 is 15 amino acids long. CDR1 and CDR2 (germline): MRHNA, SNTAGT. The CDR3 reads CASRERPGGWDEQFF. Written as DNA, the CDR3 is TGTGCCAGCAGGGAAAGGCCAGGGGGCTGGGATGAGCAGTTCTTC.

About this clone itself: Other DNA sequences from this sample encode an identical CDR3 as well. CDR3 nucleotide sequence: TGTGCCAGCAAGGCGGGAGCCAGTGAGCAGTACTTC. It is translated as CASKAGASEQYF. V gene TRBV27 combines with J gene TRBJ2-7; 7 bases are a match to TRBD2. From germline, CDR1 is MNHEY and CDR2 SMNVEV (reference sequence). J gave up 7 bases and V 7 bases, and 7 bases lay outside the gene matches. The CDR3 is made up of 12 amino acids.

About this clone: Other DNA variants within this sample encode the same CDR3. The V and J genes are TRBV25-1 and TRBJ1-3; D remains ambiguous. The CDR3 extends over 13 amino acids. Per germline, CDR1 MGHDK and CDR2 SYGVNS. Trimming removed 4 bases from V and 0 bases from J, with 4 bases in between. This CDR3 reads CASSAVSGNTIYF. In nucleotides, the CDR3 is TGTGCCAGCAGTGCAGTCTCTGGAAACACCATATATTTT.

V usage is TRBV10-3 and J usage is TRBJ1-1; possibly TRBD1 for D (5 bases). V was clipped by 3 bases and J by 1 base, with 21 bases between them. The germline V gene has CDR1 ENHRY and CDR2 SYGVKD. This CDR3 comprises 18 residues. The CDR3 DNA reads TGTGCCATCAGTGATAATAGGAGGGGAGCTGTCGCGAACACTGAAGCTTTCTTT. Amino acid sequence: CAISDNRRGAVANTEAFF.

The rearrangement uses TRBV4-3 and TRBJ2-7, with 7 bases lining up with TRBD1. Germline V gene sequence: CDR1 LGHNA, CDR2 YSLEER. The CDR3 spans 14 residues. The V gene end was trimmed by 4 bases and the J gene end by 0 bases; junction bases not matched to a gene: 3. For the CDR3, the DNA is TGCGCCAGCAGCCGGGACAGTCTCTCCTACGAGCAGTACTTC. Amino acids: CASSRDSLSYEQYF.

This chain connects TRBV7-6 to TRBJ2-7; D gene ambiguous. The CDR3 runs 16 residues. With 2 bases removed from V and 6 bases from J, the gap between germline ends came to 20 bases. In germline, CDR1 is SGHVS, CDR2 FNYEAQ. The DNA for the CDR3 is TGTGCCAGCAGCTTAAGTATCCCCGGTGGAATGAGCGAGCAGTACTTC. Residues: CASSLSIPGGMSEQYF.

The chain combines TRBV7-2 with TRBJ1-1, with TRBD1 matching 8 bases. This CDR3 is built from 14 residues. Germline V gene sequence: CDR1 SGHTA, CDR2 FQGNSA. V dropped 4 bases and J dropped 5; count of bases not matched to a gene: 6. The chain's CDR3 is CASSSQGALTEAFF. The DNA for the CDR3 is TGTGCCAGCAGCTCTCAGGGGGCATTAACTGAAGCTTTCTTT.

This chain joins TRBV5-1 and TRBJ1-3, with 10 nucleotides matching TRBD1. J lost 3 bases, V lost 4 bases, and 7 bases had no gene match. Germline V gene lookup returns CDR1 SGHRS and CDR2 YFSETQ. CDR3 size: 16 residues. In nucleotides, the CDR3 is TGCGCCAGCAGCCCACCGGGACAGGGGATTGGAAACACCATATATTTT. Protein: CASSPPGQGIGNTIYF. The entire variable domain, with the rest obtained from reference TRBV5-1 and TRBJ1-3, is as follows: KAGVTQTPRYLIKTRGQQVTLSCSPISGHRSVSWYQQTPGQGLQFLFEYFSETQRNKGNFPGRFSGRQFSNSRSEMNVSTLELGDSALYLCASSPPGQGIGNTIYFGEGSWLTVV.

The sample holds one count of this clone. The chain has TRBV7-2 and TRBJ2-7; D remains unclear. The CDR3 extends over 17 amino acids. Germline V gene sequence: CDR1 SGHTA, CDR2 FQGNSA. V was shortened by 1 base and J by 2 bases, with 18 bases between the two germline ends. CDR3 loop: CASSLEGKQDFPYEQYF. The CDR3, as DNA: TGTGCCAGCAGCTTAGAGGGTAAACAAGACTTCCCCTACGAGCAGTACTTC.

The chain employs TRBV5-6 and TRBJ2-5, with D hard to call. Per the germline V gene, CDR1 is SGHDT and CDR2 is YYEEEE. Trimming stripped 0 bases from V and 1 base from J, with 13 bases between. The CDR3 covers 16 residues. Here the CDR3 reads CASSLGPAGFQETQYF. The CDR3 bases are TGTGCCAGCAGCTTGGGTCCGGCCGGGTTCCAAGAGACCCAGTACTTC.

This chain links TRBV6-5 with TRBJ2-1; D not resolved. The CDR3 contains 15 residues. V lost 0 bases to trimming and J lost 7 bases, with 13 bases between them. Germline CDR1 and CDR2: MNHEY and SVGAGI. The CDR3 region has the DNA TGTGCCAGCAGTTACTCGAATCGCCTCCCTAATGAGCAGTTCTTC. Amino acids: CASSYSNRLPNEQFF.

The genes are TRBV6-5 and TRBJ2-5, with D perhaps matching TRBD1 or TRBD2 (5 bases each). Germline V gene sequence: CDR1 MNHEY, CDR2 SVGAGI. V gave up 0 bases and J gave up 4 bases, with 15 bases separating them. This CDR3 contains 16 residues. CDR3 nucleotides: TGTGCCAGCAGTTACTCTGTCGGGAACACAGGAGAGACCCAGTACTTC. Translating gives CASSYSVGNTGETQYF.

The rearrangement uses TRBV28 and TRBJ1-2; unclear D gene. Germline V lookup: CDR1 MDHEN, CDR2 SYDVKM. This CDR3 comprises 14 residues. V was shortened by 2 bases and J by 3 bases, with 10 bases between the two germline ends. CDR3 sequence: CASSLSVGHYGYTF. DNA for the CDR3: TGTGCCAGCAGTTTAAGCGTCGGGCACTATGGCTACACCTTC.

The chain couples TRBV11-2 to TRBJ2-5, with 11 bases aligning to TRBD2. V lost 1 base, J lost 5 bases, and 6 bases stayed unmatched. There are 16 residues in the CDR3. From germline, CDR1 is SGHAT and CDR2 FQNNGV. CDR3 protein: CASSLGVAGGRETQYF. The CDR3 DNA reads as TGTGCCAGCAGCTTAGGGGTAGCGGGAGGGCGGGAGACCCAGTACTTC.

The chain employs TRBV30 and TRBJ2-1; TRBD2 matches 14 bases. The CDR3 has 19 residues. J gave up 4 bases and V 3 bases, and 14 bases lay outside the gene matches. Germline-derived CDR1 and CDR2 are GTSNPN and SVGIG (reference sequence). Here the CDR3 reads CAWRPGLAGGVRGYNEQFF. The DNA for the CDR3 is TGTGCCTGGAGGCCCGGACTAGCGGGAGGTGTTAGGGGTTACAATGAGCAGTTCTTC. The full variable domain, its missing parts supplied by reference TRBV30 and TRBJ2-1, is SQTIHQWPATLVQPVGSPLSLECTVEGTSNPNLYWYRQAAGRGLQLLFYSVGIGQISSEVPQNLSASRPQDRQFILSSKKLLLSDSGFYLCAWRPGLAGGVRGYNEQFFGPGTRLTVL.

About this clone itself: This same CDR3 is encoded by further DNA sequences in the sample. The chain recombines TRBV5-1 with TRBJ2-7; D might be TRBD2 (5 bases). With 3 bases removed from V and 2 bases from J, the gap between germline ends came to 6 bases. The CDR3 has 12 amino acids. Per germline, CDR1 SGHRS and CDR2 YFSETQ. DNA for the CDR3: TGCGCCAGCAGCTCGGGGACCTACGAGCAGTACTTC. Residues: CASSSGTYEQYF.

This clone was detected many times. The chain employs TRBV6-1 and TRBJ1-1; D unclear. Germline loops: CDR1 MNHNS, CDR2 SASEGT. There are 16 residues in the CDR3. V was shortened by 4 bases and J by 4 bases, with 19 bases between the two germline ends. For the CDR3, the DNA is TGTGCCAGCAGTGGCTACAGTACTACAGTAGGCACTGAAGCTTTCTTT. This translates into CASSGYSTTVGTEAFF.

This chain uses TRBV10-1 with TRBJ2-7, with 7 bases lining up with TRBD2. The V gene's germline CDR1 is WNHNN and CDR2 SYGVQD (reference sequence). CDR3 size: 14 residues. V lost 3 bases and J lost 2; bases outside the gene matches: 4. In nucleotides, the CDR3 is TGCGCCAGCAGTGACTTCGCGGGAGCCTACGAGCAGTACTTC. It yields the protein CASSDFAGAYEQYF.

The CDR3 DNA is TGTGCCAGCAGCTTGGAGGGACAGCGCTATGGCTACACCTTC. Amino acid sequence: CASSLEGQRYGYTF. V and J are TRBV5-5 and TRBJ1-2, with 7 bases matching TRBD1. Germline CDR1 and CDR2: SGHKS and YYEKEE (reference sequence). The V gene end was trimmed by 0 bases and the J gene end by 4 bases; junction bases not matched to a gene: 3. This CDR3 contains 14 residues. Looking up the rest from reference TRBV5-5 and TRBJ1-2 gives the full variable domain: DAGVTQSPTHLIKTRGQQVTLRCSPISGHKSVSWYQQVLGQGPQFIFQYYEKEERGRGNFPDRFSARQFPNYSSELNVNALLLGDSALYLCASSLEGQRYGYTFGSGTRLTVV.